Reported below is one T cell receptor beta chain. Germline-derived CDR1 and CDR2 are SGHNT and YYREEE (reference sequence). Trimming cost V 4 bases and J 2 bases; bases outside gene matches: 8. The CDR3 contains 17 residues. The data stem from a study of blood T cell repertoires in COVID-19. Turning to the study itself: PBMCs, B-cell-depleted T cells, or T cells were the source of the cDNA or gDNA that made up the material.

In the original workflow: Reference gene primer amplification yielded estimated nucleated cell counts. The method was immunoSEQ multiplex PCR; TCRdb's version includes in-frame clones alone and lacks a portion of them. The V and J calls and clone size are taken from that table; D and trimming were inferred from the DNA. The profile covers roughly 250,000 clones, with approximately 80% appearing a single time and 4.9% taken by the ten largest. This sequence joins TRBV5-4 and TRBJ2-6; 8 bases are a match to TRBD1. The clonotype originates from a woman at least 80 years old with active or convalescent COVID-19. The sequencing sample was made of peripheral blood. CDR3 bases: TGTGCCAGCAGCCCCTGGACAGGGTTGACTGGGGCCAACGTCCTGACTTTC. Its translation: CASSPWTGLTGANVLTF.